This T cell receptor (beta chain) was captured by sequencing in a study of OX40 agonist ivuxolimab in advanced cancers. Clones were read by immunoSEQ multiplex PCR, and TCRdb kept only the in-frame ones, dropping some. The data hold 30,000 to 40,000 clones, with more than 70% observed a single time. There are 15 residues in the CDR3. V gave up 4 bases and J gave up 7 bases; unmatched junction bases: 4. The germline gives CDR1 MNHEY, CDR2 SMNVEV (reference sequence). Overall study results and limits: In general, CD8+ T cells held more expanded clones than CD4+ did, on average.

Comments on this clone: Its antigen is currently unknown.

The V and J genes are TRBV27 and TRBJ2-1; 13 bases agree with TRBD2. Sequencing was performed on CD4+ or CD8+ T cells sorted from blood, taken in a trial of the OX40 agonist ivuxolimab. The clonotype originates from an adult with an advanced solid tumor such as melanoma, head and neck, liver or kidney cancer. The DNA for the CDR3 is TGTGCCAGCAGTTCGGGGACTAGCGGGAAGAATGAGCAGTTCTTC. Encoded protein: CASSSGTSGKNEQFF.